This T cell receptor beta chain emerged from a study of CD8 T cells in ankylosing spondylitis. In this sample, this clonotype turned up many times. What it recognizes is unknown. Overall study results and limits: For ankylosing spondylitis blood, a TCR beta motif of about eight highly homologous variants appeared characteristic.

Quantitative 5'-RACE with molecular barcodes generated TCR beta libraries. TCRdb redid the calling of the 5' RACE reads with MiXCR, one entry per CDR3 protein. The table has roughly 700,000 distinct CDR3 sequences, 19% seen once. The CDR3 spans 14 residues. V gave up 1 base and J gave up 0 bases, with 4 bases separating them. The germline gives CDR1 SGHTA, CDR2 FQGNSA. Sequencing was performed on blood, either unsorted or a sorted T cell fraction (not recorded which). This TCR derives from a male donor with ankylosing spondylitis. The rearrangement links TRBV7-2 to TRBJ2-1; unclear D gene. In nucleotides, the CDR3 is TGTGCCAGCAGCTTAGTGGGCTCCTACAATGAGCAGTTCTTC. Its translation: CASSLVGSYNEQFF.